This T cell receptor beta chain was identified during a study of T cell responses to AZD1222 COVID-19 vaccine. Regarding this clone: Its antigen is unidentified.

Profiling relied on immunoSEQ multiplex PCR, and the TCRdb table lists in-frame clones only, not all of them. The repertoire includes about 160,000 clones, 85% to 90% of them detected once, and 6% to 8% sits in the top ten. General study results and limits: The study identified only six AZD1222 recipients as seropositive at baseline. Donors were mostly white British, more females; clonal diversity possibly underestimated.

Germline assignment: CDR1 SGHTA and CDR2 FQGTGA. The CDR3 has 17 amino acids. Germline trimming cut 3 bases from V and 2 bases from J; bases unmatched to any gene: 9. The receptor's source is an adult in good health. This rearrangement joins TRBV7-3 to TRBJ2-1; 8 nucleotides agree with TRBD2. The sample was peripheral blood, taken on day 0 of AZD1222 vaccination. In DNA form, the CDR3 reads TGTGCCAGCAGCTTTTTCGGTAGAGCGGGGGCCTACAATGAGCAGTTCTTC. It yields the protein CASSFFGRAGAYNEQFF.